These 12 T cell receptor beta chains were sequenced from one sample in a study of blood T cell repertoires in COVID-19. Generated by immunoSEQ multiplex PCR, the TCRdb table keeps only in-frame clones and is missing some. The sample contains under 350,000 clones, around 86% of which appear only once. The sequencing input was peripheral blood. These receptors all stem from a man between 18 and 29 years old with active or convalescent COVID-19.

With regard to this clone: Other DNA sequences within the sample encode an identical CDR3. This chain links TRBV29-1 with TRBJ2-5; D ambiguous. CDR1 SQVTM and CDR2 ANQGSEA come from the germline V gene. Trimming shortened V by 3 bases and J by 4 bases, and 3 bases separated the two germline ends. This CDR3 has 10 amino acids. CDR3 region: CSVERETQYF. In nucleotides, the CDR3 is TGCAGCGTTGAGCGAGAGACCCAGTACTTC.

The rearrangement links TRBV6-2 or TRBV6-3 to TRBJ2-7; D is unresolved. The CDR3 spans 12 residues. V shed 3 bases and J shed 7 bases, with 10 bases lying between them. Germline V gene data show CDR1 as MNHEY and CDR2 as SVGEGT. The CDR3 loop reads CASSYTLVEQYF. CDR3 bases: TGTGCCAGCAGTTATACTTTGGTGGAGCAGTACTTC.

V is TRBV18 and J is TRBJ1-4; possible D gene TRBD1, 5 bases. Between the trimmed V and J ends, which lost 4 bases and 3 bases, there was a span of 9 bases. From germline, CDR1 is KGHSH and CDR2 LQKENI. The CDR3 runs to 14 residues. CDR3 region: CASSLGQPNEKLFF. DNA for the CDR3: TGTGCCAGCTCACTGGGGCAGCCTAATGAAAAACTGTTTTTT.

The V gene is TRBV28, the J gene TRBJ2-5, with 7 bases aligning to TRBD2. J gave up 5 bases and V 5 bases, and 5 bases lay outside the gene matches. The CDR3 is 13 amino acids. The V gene's germline CDR1 is MDHEN and CDR2 SYDVKM. CDR3 region: CASSTGGTETQYF. CDR3 nucleotides: TGTGCCAGCAGTACCGGGGGGACGGAGACCCAGTACTTC.

The gene calls are TRBV12-3 or TRBV12-4 and TRBJ1-2; 8 bases match TRBD1. V trimming: 5 bases; J trimming: 9 bases; junction bases outside the gene matches: 8. This CDR3 is 13 amino acids long. The CDR3 DNA is TGTGCCAGCAGTCGACAGGGGCCCGTAAGCTACACCTTC. It translates to CASSRQGPVSYTF.

V is TRBV6-5 and J is TRBJ2-7, with 12 bases identical to TRBD2. The CDR3 length is 15 residues. Germline loops: CDR1 MNHEY, CDR2 SVGAGI. J lost 2 bases, V lost 4 bases, and 3 bases had no gene match. The CDR3 loop reads CASSSRLAGAYEQYF. In DNA form, the CDR3 reads TGTGCCAGCAGTTCCAGACTAGCGGGAGCCTACGAGCAGTACTTC.

The chain couples TRBV11-2 to TRBJ2-3; D uncertain. The V end was cut by 4 bases, the J end by 8 bases, with 7 bases between. The CDR3 runs to 11 residues. CDR1 and CDR2 from the germline V gene are SGHAT and FQNNGV. The CDR3 loop is CASSSPGTQYF. CDR3 DNA sequence: TGTGCCAGCAGCTCCCCGGGTACGCAGTATTTT. The full variable domain, in which reference TRBV11-2 and TRBJ2-3 provide the parts outside the CDR3, is EAGVAQSPRYKIIEKRQSVAFWCNPISGHATLYWYQQILGQGPKLLIQFQNNGVVDDSQLPKDRFSAERLKGVDSTLKIQPAKLEDSAVYLCASSSPGTQYFGPGTRLTVL.

Remarks on this clone: The limits of the CDR3 on the DNA are not certain, so only TCRdb's listed CDR3 is given. V gene TRBV12-3 or TRBV12-4 combines with J gene TRBJ2-7; TRBD1 is the table's D call and was not checked against the DNA. The CDR3 spans 12 amino acids, including both terminal residues. Here the CDR3 reads CASSLGFGTGNF.

This sequence joins TRBV19 and TRBJ1-6, with a weak D call TRBD1 (6 bases). This CDR3 spans 15 amino acids. V was clipped by 6 bases and J by 7 bases, with 16 bases between them. Germline loops: CDR1 LNHDA, CDR2 SQIVND (reference sequence). The CDR3 is CASSPITGPNSPLHF. CDR3 DNA sequence: TGTGCCAGTAGCCCCATTACAGGGCCGAATTCACCCCTCCACTTT. The whole variable domain, filled in from reference TRBV19 and TRBJ1-6, reads DGGITQSPKYLFRKEGQNVTLSCEQNLNHDAMYWYRQDPGQGLRLIYYSQIVNDFQKGDIAEGYSVSREKKESFPLTVTSAQKNPTAFYLCASSPITGPNSPLHFGNGTRLTVT.

The J gene is TRBJ2-1, the V gene TRBV5-4; no reliable D call. This CDR3 is built from 13 residues. Germline V lookup: CDR1 SGHNT, CDR2 YYREEE (reference sequence). V was shortened by 0 bases and J by 6 bases, with 7 bases between the two germline ends. This chain's CDR3 is CASSLVYSNEQFF. The CDR3 DNA reads TGTGCCAGCAGCTTGGTGTATTCCAATGAGCAGTTCTTC.

The rearrangement uses TRBV7-9 and TRBJ2-4, with 8 bases identical to TRBD1. V was pared by 6 bases and J by 7 bases, with 8 bases of the junction left unmatched. The germline V gene encodes CDR1 SEHNR and CDR2 FQNEAQ (reference sequence). The CDR3 runs to 14 residues. The CDR3 sequence: CASSPTGAENIQYF. Here the CDR3 DNA reads TGTGCCAGCAGTCCGACAGGGGCGGAGAACATTCAGTACTTC.

This sequence joins TRBV5-1 and TRBJ2-1; possibly TRBD1 for D (6 bases). The CDR3 has 14 amino acids. CDR1 and CDR2 (germline): SGHRS, YFSETQ. V dropped 4 bases and J dropped 4 bases, with 12 bases sitting between them. The CDR3 bases are TGCGCCAGCAGCGGGGGCCAAAGTTACAATGAGCAGTTCTTC. It yields the protein CASSGGQSYNEQFF. Full variable domain (rest looked up from reference TRBV5-1 and TRBJ2-1): KAGVTQTPRYLIKTRGQQVTLSCSPISGHRSVSWYQQTPGQGLQFLFEYFSETQRNKGNFPGRFSGRQFSNSRSEMNVSTLELGDSALYLCASSGGQSYNEQFFGPGTRLTVL.